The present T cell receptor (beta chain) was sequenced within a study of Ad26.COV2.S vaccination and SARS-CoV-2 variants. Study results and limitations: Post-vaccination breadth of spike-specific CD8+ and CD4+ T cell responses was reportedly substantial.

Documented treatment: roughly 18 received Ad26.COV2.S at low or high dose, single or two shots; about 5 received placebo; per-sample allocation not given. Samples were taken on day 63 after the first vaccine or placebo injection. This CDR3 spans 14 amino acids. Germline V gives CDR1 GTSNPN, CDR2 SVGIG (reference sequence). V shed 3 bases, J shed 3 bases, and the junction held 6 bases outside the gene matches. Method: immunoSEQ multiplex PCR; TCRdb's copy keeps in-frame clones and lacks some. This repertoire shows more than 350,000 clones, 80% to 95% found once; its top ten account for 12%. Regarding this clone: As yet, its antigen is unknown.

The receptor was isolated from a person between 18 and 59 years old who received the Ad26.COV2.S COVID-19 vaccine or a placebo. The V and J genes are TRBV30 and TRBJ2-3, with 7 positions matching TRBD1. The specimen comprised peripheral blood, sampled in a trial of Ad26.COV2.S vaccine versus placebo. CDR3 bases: TGTGCCTGGAGGGCAGGGGGTCAGACAGATACGCAGTATTTT. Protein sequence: CAWRAGGQTDTQYF.